This TCR beta chain was sequenced for a study of shared clonotypes between healthy human individuals. Study-level information: The donors, a couple of women and a few men, were aged 18 to 49.

The CDR3 is made up of 13 amino acids. Germline V gene data show CDR1 as MNHNY and CDR2 as SVGAGI (reference sequence). V shed 7 bases and J shed 4 bases, with 13 bases lying between them. Study-wide points: About 5.2% was the fraction of naive CD4 clonotypes found shared across four donors. Compared with memory subsets, naive subsets generally had larger estimated richness. Sequencing depth was expected to influence donor clonotype sharing.

Measured with immunoSEQ multiplex PCR; TCRdb has only the in-frame clones, and not every one. Here the sample spans some 630,000 clones, 95% to 96% being singletons. Regarding this clone: Its antigen remains unknown.

CD8 cells regarded as naive lacked CD45RO, were positively chosen for CCR7, and omitted terminally differentiated effector memory CD45RA+ cells. The chain couples TRBV6-6 to TRBJ1-1, with a tentative D call TRBD1 (6 bases). The receptor was isolated from a young woman in good health. Input material: naive CD8+ T cells sorted from blood. The CDR3 sequence: CASKDSLGTEAFF. CDR3 sequence (DNA): TGTGCCAGCAAGGACAGTCTGGGCACTGAAGCTTTCTTT.